This T cell receptor (beta chain) was documented in a study of T cell clonality in common variable immunodeficiency. Study findings and constraints: CVID subjects showed higher TCRbeta clonality than healthy controls. In common variable immunodeficiency, TCR beta chains reportedly carried fewer deletions and N-nucleotide insertions.

With V trimmed by 7 bases and J by 1 base, 4 bases remained unmatched. Germline-derived CDR1 and CDR2 are MDHEN and SYDVKM. The length of the CDR3 is 15 residues. In its sample, this clone was seen many times. The antigen is undetermined. With the read ending 3 residues before the CDR3 end, the germline J gene is used to fill in that end. Replacement immunoglobulin had been given to every CVID subject for at least one year. The protocol was immunoSEQ multiplex PCR, while the TCRdb copy is restricted to in-frame clones and leaves out a portion. Singletons are absent from the sample, which has about 34,000 clones.

The chain links TRBV28 to TRBJ1-5; 10 positions match TRBD1. The sample taken for sequencing was peripheral blood mononuclear cells. This receptor was identified in a human donor with common variable immunodeficiency. Incomplete CDR3 DNA: TGTGCCAGCAAGTGGACAGGGGGAAGCAATCAGCCC. It encodes CASKWTGGSNQP. The entire CDR3 sequence reads CASKWTGGSNQPQHF.